This TCR beta chain was profiled in a study of blood T cells in healthy people across ages. Combining a sample-barcoded 5' primer with a J-beta primer mix, a second PCR ran for about 6 to 12 cycles. A template-switch adaptor that had 12 random nucleotides put a tag on each cDNA molecule. From the 5' RACE reads, TCRdb called clonotypes with MiXCR, one entry per CDR3 protein. The sample has roughly 860,000 distinct CDR3 sequences, approximately 59% seen once; the top ten hold roughly 25%. From germline, CDR1 is MGHDK and CDR2 SYGVNS. The CDR3 covers 15 residues. V was pared by 5 bases and J by 2 bases, with 4 bases of the junction left unmatched.

Sequencing was done on a sample of blood. The source of this sequence is a young man in good health. The rearrangement links TRBV25-1 to TRBJ2-1, with 9 bases identical to TRBD1. CDR3: CASSYRTGAYNEQFF. The CDR3 nucleotides are TGTGCCAGCAGTTATAGGACAGGGGCCTACAATGAGCAGTTCTTC.